One and the same sample provided the 21 T cell receptor beta chains below, sequenced in a study of cytomegalovirus exposure and HLA in healthy donors. PCR involved 60 Vbeta and 13 Jbeta primers. TCRdb's copy holds only in-frame clones and misses some; the assay was immunoSEQ multiplex PCR. The table has some 150,000 clones, approximately 82% seen once. Sequencing was done on a sample of PBMCs. The origin of the receptors is a male donor in good health and CMV-seronegative.

V gene TRBV19 combines with J gene TRBJ1-2; 8 nucleotides agree with TRBD1. This CDR3 is built from 15 residues. With 6 bases clipped from V and 1 base from J, the junction kept 7 bases outside the gene matches. CDR1 and CDR2 from the germline V gene are LNHDA and SQIVND (reference sequence). CDR3 DNA sequence: TGTGCCAGTAGGGGACAGGCCGGAGGTAACTATGGCTACACCTTC. Its protein product is CASRGQAGGNYGYTF.

This clone came up a few times. The V gene is TRBV7-9, the J gene TRBJ1-2, with D possibly being TRBD1 (5 bases). CDR3 length: 16 amino acids. In germline, CDR1 is SEHNR, CDR2 FQNEAQ (reference sequence). Trimming left V 5 bases short and J 6 bases short, with 22 bases between. The CDR3 loop is CASSVNLLQVRHGYTF. The CDR3 DNA follows: TGTGCCAGCAGCGTCAATTTGCTACAGGTCCGTCATGGCTACACCTTC.

In its sample, this clone was seen a few times. V and J are TRBV19 and TRBJ1-2; 7 bases match TRBD1. This CDR3 is 14 amino acids long. Germline V gene lookup returns CDR1 LNHDA and CDR2 SQIVND (reference sequence). With V trimmed by 5 bases and J by 12 bases, 15 bases remained unmatched. In nucleotides, the CDR3 is TGTGCCAGTAGTGCGATAAACCAAGGGGGCACTGACACCTTC. Encoded protein: CASSAINQGGTDTF.

The chain combines TRBV5-4 with TRBJ2-5, with 8 bases lining up with TRBD1. The J call may be in error: the DNA end matches TRBJ2-7 better. Germline CDR1 reads SGHNT; CDR2 reads YYREEE (reference sequence). This CDR3 has 13 amino acids. CDR3 sequence reads: CASRAGTGYEQYF. In DNA form, the CDR3 reads TGTGCCAGCAGGGCCGGGACAGGCTACGAGCAGTACTTC.

This chain connects TRBV15 to TRBJ1-1; unclear D gene. V gave up 1 base and J gave up 4 bases, with 10 bases separating them. The CDR3 has 14 amino acids. Germline V CDR1 and CDR2: LNHNV, YYDKDF (reference sequence). The CDR3 DNA reads TGTGCCACCAGCAGAGTAGGCCGAGGCACTGAAGCTTTCTTT. Residues: CATSRVGRGTEAFF.

J is TRBJ1-2 and V is TRBV7-2; TRBD1 matches at 8 bases. CDR1 is SGHTA, CDR2 FQGNSA, per germline. The CDR3 is made up of 13 amino acids. J lost 6 bases, V lost 5 bases, and 5 bases had no gene match. In DNA form, the CDR3 reads TGTGCCAGCAGCCAAGGACAGGGCGATGGCTACACCTTC. Encoded protein: CASSQGQGDGYTF. Looking up the rest from reference TRBV7-2 and TRBJ1-2 gives the full variable domain: GAGVSQSPSNKVTEKGKDVELRCDPISGHTALYWYRQSLGQGLEFLIYFQGNSAPDKSGLPSDRFSAERTGGSVSTLTIQRTQQEDSAVYLCASSQGQGDGYTFGSGTRLTVV.

This clone was counted a few times. The rearrangement uses TRBV29-1 and TRBJ1-1; unclear D gene. CDR1 is SQVTM, CDR2 ANQGSEA, per germline. V lost 3 bases and J lost 11, with 13 bases in between. The CDR3 extends over 11 amino acids. The DNA for the CDR3 is TGCAGCGTTGATCTCGTACCTCAGGCTTTCTTT. Translated, it gives CSVDLVPQAFF.

The chain recombines TRBV19 with TRBJ2-1, with D possibly being TRBD2 (5 bases). This CDR3 has 15 amino acids. Germline V gene lookup returns CDR1 LNHDA and CDR2 SQIVND (reference sequence). Trimming took off 3 bases at V and 5 bases at J, with 14 bases between the two ends. The CDR3 region is CASSIRRVSNNEQFF. CDR3 nucleotide sequence: TGTGCCAGTAGTATTAGGCGGGTTAGTAACAATGAGCAGTTCTTC. Filled out from reference TRBV19 and TRBJ2-1, the complete variable domain reads DGGITQSPKYLFRKEGQNVTLSCEQNLNHDAMYWYRQDPGQGLRLIYYSQIVNDFQKGDIAEGYSVSREKKESFPLTVTSAQKNPTAFYLCASSIRRVSNNEQFFGPGTRLTVL.

As DNA, the CDR3 is TGCGCCAGCAGCGAACTAGCGAGCAAAAACATTCAGTACTTC. Protein: CASSELASKNIQYF. The chain uses TRBV5-1 and TRBJ2-4; 7 bases are a match to TRBD2. V trimming: 4 bases; J trimming: 3 bases; junction bases outside the gene matches: 4. The length of the CDR3 is 14 residues. The germline CDR1 and CDR2 sequences are SGHRS and YFSETQ.

In its sample, this clone was seen a few times. The chain is built from TRBV19 and TRBJ2-7, with D possibly being TRBD1 (5 bases). V was pared by 2 bases and J by 5 bases, with 13 bases between. The CDR3 spans 14 residues. The germline gives CDR1 LNHDA, CDR2 SQIVND (reference sequence). The CDR3 spells CASSISRVTNEQYF. In DNA form, the CDR3 reads TGTGCCAGTAGTATAAGCAGGGTAACAAACGAGCAGTACTTC.

This clone was observed once. V gene TRBV5-4 combines with J gene TRBJ1-1, with 7 positions matching TRBD1. V lost 4 bases to trimming and J lost 3 bases; unmatched junction nucleotides: 3. The CDR3 runs to 13 residues. The germline gives CDR1 SGHNT, CDR2 YYREEE (reference sequence). The chain's CDR3 is CASSRDRDTEAFF. The CDR3 DNA sequence: TGTGCCAGCAGCCGGGACAGAGACACTGAAGCTTTCTTT.

This clone was recorded once. V is TRBV19 and J is TRBJ2-5; the match to TRBD2 covers 13 bases. TRBJ2-7 explains the end of the DNA better; the J call may be wrong. Germline V gene data show CDR1 as LNHDA and CDR2 as SQIVND (reference sequence). CDR3 length: 14 amino acids. CDR3 coding DNA: TGTGCCAGCCCGGGACTAGCGGGATTCTACGAGCAGTACTTC. Translation: CASPGLAGFYEQYF.

The J gene is TRBJ1-5, the V gene TRBV7-2; 7 positions match TRBD1. The CDR3 runs to 13 residues. Germline CDR1 reads SGHTA; CDR2 reads FQGNSA. Trimming took 5 bases from V and 4 from J; bases not matched to a gene: 2. CDR3 in DNA: TGTGCCAGCAGCGCGGGACAGAATCAGCCCCAGCATTTT. As protein: CASSAGQNQPQHF. The variable domain in full, completed from reference TRBV7-2 and TRBJ1-5, reads GAGVSQSPSNKVTEKGKDVELRCDPISGHTALYWYRQSLGQGLEFLIYFQGNSAPDKSGLPSDRFSAERTGGSVSTLTIQRTQQEDSAVYLCASSAGQNQPQHFGDGTRLSIL.

CDR3 residues: CASSYPSGEGREQYF. In DNA form, the CDR3 reads TGTGCCAGCAGCTACCCGTCGGGGGAGGGCCGTGAGCAGTACTTC. V and J are TRBV7-8 and TRBJ2-7; 7 bases align to TRBD2. Germline V gives CDR1 SGHVS, CDR2 FQNEAQ. CDR3 length equals 15 residues. J lost 7 bases, V lost 4 bases, and 13 bases had no gene match.

The rearrangement uses TRBV4-2 and TRBJ1-2; no definite D call. This CDR3 has 16 residues. Germline V gene lookup returns CDR1 LGHNA and CDR2 YNFKEQ. The V gene lost 0 bases and the J gene lost 3 bases, with 14 bases spanning the gap. CDR3 sequence (DNA): TGTGCCAGCAGCCAAGAGGCCCGGGGAGGCCACTATGGCTACACCTTC. Residues: CASSQEARGGHYGYTF.

As to this clone: Its ends do not fully match the called genes, so a read error is possible. This chain joins TRBV7-9 and TRBJ1-5, with D hard to call. CDR1 is SEHNR, CDR2 FQNEAQ, per germline (reference sequence). CDR3 length equals 13 residues. The DNA for the CDR3 is TGTTCCAGCAGCGGCAGACGGGATCAGCCCCAGCATTTT. This encodes CSSSGRRDQPQHF.

This chain connects TRBV6-5 to TRBJ2-3; D is undetermined. V was cut by 5 bases and J by 0 bases, with 9 bases left in between. The CDR3 is 14 residues long. Germline CDR1 MNHEY, CDR2 SVGAGI. CDR3 sequence reads: CASSPRLSTDTQYF. The CDR3 bases are TGTGCCAGCAGTCCACGACTGAGCACAGATACGCAGTATTTT.

This clone was picked up one time. The chain links TRBV6-1 to TRBJ1-1; a possible D gene is TRBD1 (6 bases). Trimming stripped 6 bases from V and 6 bases from J, with 20 bases between. The CDR3 is 15 amino acids. From germline, CDR1 is MNHNS and CDR2 SASEGT. The CDR3 sequence is CASRGGTGYRAEAFF. The DNA for the CDR3 is TGTGCCAGCAGAGGCGGTACAGGGTACCGGGCTGAAGCTTTCTTT.

This clone has a handful of counts. J is TRBJ2-3 and V is TRBV9; D is possibly TRBD2 (6 bases). The CDR3 has 14 residues. Germline-derived CDR1 and CDR2 are SGDLS and YYNGEE. The V and J ends lost 2 bases and 6 bases respectively, with 13 bases between them. The CDR3 nucleotides read TGTGCCAGCAGCGTCTTTGGGGGGAGGGATACGCAGTATTTT. Translation: CASSVFGGRDTQYF.

The chain links TRBV29-1 to TRBJ2-3; possibly TRBD2 for D (5 bases). The CDR3 length is 14 residues. Germline V CDR1 and CDR2: SQVTM, ANQGSEA. V was shortened by 5 bases and J by 9 bases, with 21 bases between the two germline ends. The CDR3 protein is CSVNLGLVGETQYF. The CDR3 DNA is TGCAGCGTTAACCTCGGGCTAGTCGGGGAAACGCAGTATTTT.

The table lists this clone with a count of one. This rearrangement joins TRBV6-1 to TRBJ1-5; 7 bases are shared with TRBD1. The V gene end was trimmed by 5 bases and the J gene end by 3 bases; junction bases not matched to a gene: 7. CDR3 length equals 15 residues. Germline lookup yields CDR1 MNHNS and CDR2 SASEGT. For the CDR3, the DNA is TGTGCCAGCAGTACAGGGGACACCCTCAATCAGCCCCAGCATTTT. Residues: CASSTGDTLNQPQHF.